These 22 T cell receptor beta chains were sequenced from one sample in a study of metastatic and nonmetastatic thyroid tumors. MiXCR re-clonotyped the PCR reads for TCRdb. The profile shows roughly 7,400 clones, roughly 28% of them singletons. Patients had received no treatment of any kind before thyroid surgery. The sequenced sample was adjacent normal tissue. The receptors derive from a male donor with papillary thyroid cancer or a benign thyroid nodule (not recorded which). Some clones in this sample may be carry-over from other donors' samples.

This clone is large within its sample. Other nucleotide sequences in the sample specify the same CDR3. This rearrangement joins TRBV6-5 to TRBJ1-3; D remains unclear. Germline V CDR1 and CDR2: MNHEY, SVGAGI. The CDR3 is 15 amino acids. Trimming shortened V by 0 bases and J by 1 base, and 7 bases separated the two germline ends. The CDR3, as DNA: TGTGCCAGCAGTTACTCGGGAGGGTCTGGAAACACCATATATTTT. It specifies CASSYSGGSGNTIYF.

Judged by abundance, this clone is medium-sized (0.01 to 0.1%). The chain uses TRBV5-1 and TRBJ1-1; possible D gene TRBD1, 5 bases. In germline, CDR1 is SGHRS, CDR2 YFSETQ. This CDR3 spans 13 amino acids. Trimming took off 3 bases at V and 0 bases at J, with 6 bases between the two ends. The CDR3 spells CASSSTVNTEAFF. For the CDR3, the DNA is TGCGCCAGCAGCTCGACAGTGAACACTGAAGCTTTCTTT.

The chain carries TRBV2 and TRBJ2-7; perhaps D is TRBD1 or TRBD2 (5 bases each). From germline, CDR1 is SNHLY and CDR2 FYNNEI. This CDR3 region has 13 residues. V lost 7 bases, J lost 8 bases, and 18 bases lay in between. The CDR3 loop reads CASNGDRTTQQYF. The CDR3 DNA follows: TGTGCCAGCAACGGGGACCGAACTACGCAGCAGTACTTC.

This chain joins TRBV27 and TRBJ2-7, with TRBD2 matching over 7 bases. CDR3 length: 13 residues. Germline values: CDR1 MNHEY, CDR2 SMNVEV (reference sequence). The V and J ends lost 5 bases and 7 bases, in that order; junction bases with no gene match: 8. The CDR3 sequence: CASSRGGSREQYF. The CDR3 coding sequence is TGTGCCAGCAGTAGGGGAGGGAGCCGAGAGCAGTACTTC.

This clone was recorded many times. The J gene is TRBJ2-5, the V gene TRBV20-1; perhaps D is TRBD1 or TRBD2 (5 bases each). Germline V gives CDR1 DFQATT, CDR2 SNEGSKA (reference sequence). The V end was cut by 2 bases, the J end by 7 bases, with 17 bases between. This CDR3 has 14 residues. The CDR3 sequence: CSARRGPPPRTQYF. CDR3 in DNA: TGCAGTGCTAGACGGGGACCCCCCCCCCGGACCCAGTACTTC.

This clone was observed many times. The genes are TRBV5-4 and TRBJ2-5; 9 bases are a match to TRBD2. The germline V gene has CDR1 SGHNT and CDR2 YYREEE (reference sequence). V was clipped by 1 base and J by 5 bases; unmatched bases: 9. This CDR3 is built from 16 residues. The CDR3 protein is CASSLQMGLAEETQYF. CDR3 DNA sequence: TGTGCCAGCAGCTTGCAGATGGGACTAGCAGAGGAGACCCAGTACTTC.

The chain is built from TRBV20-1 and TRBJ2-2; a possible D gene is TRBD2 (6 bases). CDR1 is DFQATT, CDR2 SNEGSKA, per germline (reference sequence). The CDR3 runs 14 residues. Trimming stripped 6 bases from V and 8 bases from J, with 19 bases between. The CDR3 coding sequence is TGCAGTGCCCCCGGGACCCCTGGAGGGGGGGAGCTGTTTTTT. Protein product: CSAPGTPGGGELFF.

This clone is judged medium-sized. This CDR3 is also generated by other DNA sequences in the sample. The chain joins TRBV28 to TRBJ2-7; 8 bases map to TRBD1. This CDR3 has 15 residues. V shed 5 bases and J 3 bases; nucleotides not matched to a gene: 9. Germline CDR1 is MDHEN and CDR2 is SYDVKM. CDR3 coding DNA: TGTGCCAGCAGTCTCTACCGGGACAGGCACTACGAGCAGTACTTC. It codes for CASSLYRDRHYEQYF.

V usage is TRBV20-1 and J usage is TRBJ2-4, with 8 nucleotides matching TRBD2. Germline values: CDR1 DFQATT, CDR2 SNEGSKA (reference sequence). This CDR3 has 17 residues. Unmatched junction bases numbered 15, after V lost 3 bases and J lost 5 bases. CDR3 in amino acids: CSASPVTGGAHQNIQYF. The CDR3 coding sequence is TGCAGTGCTAGTCCCGTTACGGGGGGGGCCCACCAAAACATTCAGTACTTC.

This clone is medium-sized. CDR3 DNA: TGTGCCACCAGCAGAGGGGGGACGGTAAGCTCCTACGAGCAGTACTTC. Its protein is CATSRGGTVSSYEQYF. The chain combines TRBV15 with TRBJ2-7; either TRBD1 or TRBD2 may supply D (5 bases each). V lost 1 base and J lost 0, with 13 bases in between. There are 16 residues in the CDR3. CDR1 LNHNV and CDR2 YYDKDF come from the germline V gene (reference sequence).

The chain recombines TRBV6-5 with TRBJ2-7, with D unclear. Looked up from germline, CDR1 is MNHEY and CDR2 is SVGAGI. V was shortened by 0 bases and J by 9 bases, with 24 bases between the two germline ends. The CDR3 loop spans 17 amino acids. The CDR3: CASSYSKAVSRDLVQYF. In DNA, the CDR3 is TGTGCCAGCAGTTACTCGAAGGCTGTCAGCAGAGATTTGGTGCAGTACTTC.

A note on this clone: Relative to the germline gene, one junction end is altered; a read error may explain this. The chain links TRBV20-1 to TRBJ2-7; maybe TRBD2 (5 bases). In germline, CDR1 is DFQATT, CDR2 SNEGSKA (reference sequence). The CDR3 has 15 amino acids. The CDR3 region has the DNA TGTAGTGCTAGAGGTCTCTCGGGGAGCTCCTACGAGCAGTACTTC. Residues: CSARGLSGSSYEQYF.

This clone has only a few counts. CDR3 in amino acids: CASSYNYEQFF. The CDR3 nucleotides read TGTGCCAGCAGTTATAATTATGAGCAGTTCTTC. The J gene is TRBJ2-1, the V gene TRBV12-3 or TRBV12-4, with D uncertain. Trimming stripped 4 bases from V and 8 bases from J, with 6 bases between. CDR3 length: 11 amino acids.

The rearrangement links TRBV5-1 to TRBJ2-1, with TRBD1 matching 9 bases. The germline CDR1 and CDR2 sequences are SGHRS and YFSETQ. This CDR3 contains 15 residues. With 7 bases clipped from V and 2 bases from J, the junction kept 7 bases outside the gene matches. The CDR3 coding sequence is TGCGCCAGCCAGGGAGGGACAGGGACCTACAATGAGCAGTTCTTC. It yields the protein CASQGGTGTYNEQFF.

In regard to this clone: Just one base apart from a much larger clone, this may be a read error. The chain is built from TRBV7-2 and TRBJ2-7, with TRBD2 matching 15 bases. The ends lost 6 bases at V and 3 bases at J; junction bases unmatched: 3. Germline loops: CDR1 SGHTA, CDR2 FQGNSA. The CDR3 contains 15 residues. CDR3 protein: CASRRGLAGGYEQYF. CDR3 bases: TGTGCCAGCAGGCGGGGACTAGCGGGGGGCTACGAGCAGTACTTC.

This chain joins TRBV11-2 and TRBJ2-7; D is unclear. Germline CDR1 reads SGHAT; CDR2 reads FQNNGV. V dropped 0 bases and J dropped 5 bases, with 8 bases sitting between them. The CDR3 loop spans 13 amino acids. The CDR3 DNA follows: TGTGCCAGCAGCTTAGATAGAAACAACGAGCAGTACTTC. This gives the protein CASSLDRNNEQYF.

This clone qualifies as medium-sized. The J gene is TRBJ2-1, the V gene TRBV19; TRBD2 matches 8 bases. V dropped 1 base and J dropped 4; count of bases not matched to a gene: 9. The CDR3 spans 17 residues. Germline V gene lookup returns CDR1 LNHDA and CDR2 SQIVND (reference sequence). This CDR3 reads CASSIGAGGFLYNEQFF. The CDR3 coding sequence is TGTGCCAGTAGTATAGGCGCGGGAGGCTTCCTTTACAATGAGCAGTTCTTC.

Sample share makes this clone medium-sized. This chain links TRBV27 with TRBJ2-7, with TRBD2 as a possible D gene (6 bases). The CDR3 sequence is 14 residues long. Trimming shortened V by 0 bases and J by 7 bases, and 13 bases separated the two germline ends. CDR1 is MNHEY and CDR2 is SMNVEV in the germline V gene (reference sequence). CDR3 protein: CASSLSPRAGEQYF. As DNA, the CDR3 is TGTGCCAGCAGTTTATCACCCAGGGCGGGAGAGCAGTACTTC.

The CDR3 DNA reads as TGCAGTGCCCGGACTAGCGGGATAACCTACGAGCAGTACTTC. Translation: CSARTSGITYEQYF. The gene calls are TRBV20-1 and TRBJ2-7, with TRBD2 matching 12 bases. CDR1 and CDR2 (germline): DFQATT, SNEGSKA (reference sequence). J was trimmed by 2 bases and V by 6 bases; bases with no gene match: 5. The CDR3 runs 14 residues.

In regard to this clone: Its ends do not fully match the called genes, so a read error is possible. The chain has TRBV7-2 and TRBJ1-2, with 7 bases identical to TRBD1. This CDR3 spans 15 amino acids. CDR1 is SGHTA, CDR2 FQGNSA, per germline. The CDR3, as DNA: TGTGCCAGCAGCCCCCGGACAGGTGGGCAGTATGTCTACACCTTC. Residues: CASSPRTGGQYVYTF. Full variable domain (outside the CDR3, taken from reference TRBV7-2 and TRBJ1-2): GAGVSQSPSNKVTEKGKDVELRCDPISGHTALYWYRQSLGQGLEFLIYFQGNSAPDKSGLPSDRFSAERTGGSVSTLTIQRTQQEDSAVYLCASSPRTGGQYVYTFGSGTRLTVV.

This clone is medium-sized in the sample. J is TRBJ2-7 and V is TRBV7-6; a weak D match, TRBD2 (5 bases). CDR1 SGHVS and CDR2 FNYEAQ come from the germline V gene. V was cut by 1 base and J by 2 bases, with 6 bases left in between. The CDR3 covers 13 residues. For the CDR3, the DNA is TGTGCCAGCAGCTTAGGGACTGCCTACGAGCAGTACTTC. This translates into CASSLGTAYEQYF.

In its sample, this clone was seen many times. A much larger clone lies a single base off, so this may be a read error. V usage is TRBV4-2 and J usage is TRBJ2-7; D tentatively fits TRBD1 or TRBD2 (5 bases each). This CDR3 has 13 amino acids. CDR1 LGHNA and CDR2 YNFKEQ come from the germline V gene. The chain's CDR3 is CAISLGASYEQYF. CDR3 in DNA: TGTGCCATCAGCCTCGGGGCCTCCTACGAGCAGTACTTC.